This T cell receptor (beta chain) was found in a study of cytomegalovirus exposure and HLA in healthy donors. The CDR3 length is 15 residues. The germline V and J ends were trimmed by 2 bases and 7 bases, with 12 bases remaining between them. Germline V gene sequence: CDR1 KGHSH, CDR2 LQKENI. Some clones are missing from TCRdb's copy, which holds only in-frame ones; the method was immunoSEQ multiplex PCR. Of about 98,000 clones in the sample, roughly 87% were seen once. The specimen was PBMCs. This chain joins TRBV18 and TRBJ1-6; TRBD1 is a possible D gene (6 bases). This receptor was taken from a man aged 18 to 30 in good health and CMV-seropositive. This chain's CDR3 is CASSPWGQLNSPLHF. DNA of the CDR3: TGTGCCAGCTCACCATGGGGACAACTAAATTCACCCCTCCACTTT. Drawing the rest from reference TRBV18 and TRBJ1-6, the complete variable domain is NAGVMQNPRHLVRRRGQEARLRCSPMKGHSHVYWYRQLPEEGLKFMVYLQKENIIDESGMPKERFSAEFPKEGPSILRIQQVVRGDSAAYFCASSPWGQLNSPLHFGNGTRLTVT.